This entry lists 28 T cell receptor beta chains sequenced from one sample in a study of blood T cell repertoires in COVID-19. Using immunoSEQ multiplex PCR, the repertoire was profiled, and TCRdb retains in-frame clones only, with some absent. Of 250,000 or so clones in the sample, around 82% were seen once. The specimen was PBMCs or T cells enriched from blood (not recorded which). The source is a woman aged 40-49 years who had been exposed to COVID-19.

The chain employs TRBV3-1 (or the pseudogene TRBV3-2) and TRBJ1-2; tentative D call: TRBD1 (6 bases). CDR3 length: 13 residues. Germline loops: CDR1 LGHDT, CDR2 YNNKEL (reference sequence). Trimming pared 4 bases from V and 6 bases from J, leaving 12 bases between. Written as DNA, the CDR3 is TGTGCCAGCAGCCTCGGTTGGGGGCATGGCTACACCTTC. It specifies CASSLGWGHGYTF.

The rearrangement links TRBV19 to TRBJ1-1; TRBD1 agrees at 11 bases. This CDR3 has 16 residues. V shed 4 bases, J shed 4 bases, and the junction held 8 bases outside the gene matches. Germline V gene lookup returns CDR1 LNHDA and CDR2 SQIVND (reference sequence). CDR3 protein: CASSRIRGQGGTEAFF. For the CDR3, the DNA is TGTGCCAGTAGTAGGATAAGGGGACAGGGGGGCACTGAAGCTTTCTTT. Variable domain in full (rest from reference TRBV19 and TRBJ1-1): DGGITQSPKYLFRKEGQNVTLSCEQNLNHDAMYWYRQDPGQGLRLIYYSQIVNDFQKGDIAEGYSVSREKKESFPLTVTSAQKNPTAFYLCASSRIRGQGGTEAFFGQGTRLTVV.

The chain has TRBV5-5 and TRBJ1-5; D not resolved. CDR3 length equals 16 residues. Germline-derived CDR1 and CDR2 are SGHKS and YYEKEE (reference sequence). V lost 0 bases and J lost 2, with 12 bases in between. This CDR3 reads CASSLEVTKGNQPQHF. In nucleotides, the CDR3 is TGTGCCAGCAGCTTGGAGGTGACAAAGGGCAATCAGCCCCAGCATTTT.

This chain uses TRBV6-6 with TRBJ1-5; 8 bases line up with TRBD1. With V trimmed by 5 bases and J by 0 bases, 6 bases remained unmatched. The CDR3 extends over 16 amino acids. Germline V gives CDR1 MNHNY, CDR2 SVGAGI (reference sequence). The CDR3 DNA reads as TGTGCCAGCAGTCCCGGGACAGGCGATAGCAATCAGCCCCAGCATTTT. This translates into CASSPGTGDSNQPQHF.

This clone was observed a single time. The rearrangement links TRBV5-6 to TRBJ2-1; possibly TRBD1 for D (5 bases). The CDR3 length is 15 residues. V lost 0 bases and J lost 3, with 10 bases in between. The V gene's germline CDR1 is SGHDT and CDR2 YYEEEE. CDR3 residues: CASSLGRANYNEQFF. DNA of the CDR3: TGTGCCAGCAGCTTGGGCAGGGCTAACTACAATGAGCAGTTCTTC. The full variable domain, its missing parts supplied by reference TRBV5-6 and TRBJ2-1, is DAGVTQSPTHLIKTRGQQVTLRCSPKSGHDTVSWYQQALGQGPQFIFQYYEEEERQRGNFPDRFSGHQFPNYSSELNVNALLLGDSALYLCASSLGRANYNEQFFGPGTRLTVL.

The chain links TRBV12-5 to TRBJ2-3, with 10 bases matching TRBD1. V trimming: 1 base; J trimming: 3 bases; junction bases outside the gene matches: 1. CDR3 length: 15 residues. Looked up from germline, CDR1 is LGHNT and CDR2 is FRNRAP. In nucleotides, the CDR3 is TGTGCTAGTGGTTTGGGGACAGGGGGAACAGATACGCAGTATTTT. Its translation: CASGLGTGGTDTQYF.

The chain is built from TRBV5-5 and TRBJ1-6; D is perhaps TRBD1 (5 bases). Germline V gives CDR1 SGHKS, CDR2 YYEKEE (reference sequence). There are 17 residues in the CDR3. V lost 3 bases and J 5 bases, leaving 18 bases between the germline ends. The CDR3 DNA follows: TGTGCCAGCAGCTGGCGGAGGGGCGGGGAAAATAATTCACCCCTCCACTTT. Translated, it gives CASSWRRGGENNSPLHF.

This chain uses TRBV7-3 with TRBJ2-1; 8 bases are a match to TRBD2. CDR3 length equals 13 residues. The V gene's germline CDR1 is SGHTA and CDR2 FQGTGA. The trim removed 5 bases at V and 6 bases at J, leaving 3 bases unmatched. CDR3 sequence (DNA): TGTGCCAGCAGCCCGGGAGGGGTCAATGAGCAGTTCTTC. The encoded protein is CASSPGGVNEQFF.

The chain has TRBV2 and TRBJ1-2; D unclear. The germline V gene encodes CDR1 SNHLY and CDR2 FYNNEI. Trimming removed 6 bases at V and 1 base at J, with 12 bases between. The CDR3 is 14 amino acids. The CDR3 spells CASSSEAHNYGYTF. The CDR3, as DNA: TGTGCCAGCAGCAGCGAAGCGCATAACTATGGCTACACCTTC.

The chain links TRBV12-5 to TRBJ1-5, with 8 bases matching TRBD1. The length of the CDR3 is 18 residues. Germline CDR1 reads LGHNT; CDR2 reads FRNRAP. J was trimmed by 2 bases and V by 2 bases; bases with no gene match: 11. For the CDR3, the DNA is TGTGCTAGTGGTTTGCCCCGACAGGGGTTAGGGGGCAATCAGCCCCAGCATTTT. Translation gives CASGLPRQGLGGNQPQHF.

The V call is TRBV9, the J call TRBJ2-3; 9 nucleotides agree with TRBD1. The CDR3 covers 15 residues. The germline gives CDR1 SGDLS, CDR2 YYNGEE. With 0 bases clipped from V and 3 bases from J, the junction kept 2 bases outside the gene matches. The CDR3 reads CASSVVGQGTDTQYF. CDR3 DNA: TGTGCCAGCAGCGTAGTGGGACAGGGAACAGATACGCAGTATTTT.

The chain employs TRBV6-5 and TRBJ2-7, with 9 bases matching TRBD2. The CDR3 has 15 amino acids. Germline V gene lookup returns CDR1 MNHEY and CDR2 SVGAGI. V dropped 4 bases and J dropped 4; count of bases not matched to a gene: 8. In DNA form, the CDR3 reads TGTGCCAGCAGTTCCACGGGACTAGCTGTTTACGAGCAGTACTTC. Protein sequence: CASSSTGLAVYEQYF.

The CDR3 is CASSQDPGSGNIQYF. In DNA form, the CDR3 reads TGCGCCAGCAGCCAAGATCCAGGTTCCGGAAACATTCAGTACTTC. The chain couples TRBV4-1 to TRBJ2-4, with D uncertain. V shed 0 bases and J shed 6 bases, with 12 bases lying between them. CDR3 length: 15 residues. The germline CDR1 and CDR2 sequences are MGHRA and YSYEKL.

V gene TRBV27 combines with J gene TRBJ2-2, with D perhaps matching TRBD2 (6 bases). The CDR3 has 13 residues. V lost 2 bases to trimming and J lost 7 bases, with 8 bases between them. Per germline, CDR1 MNHEY and CDR2 SMNVEV (reference sequence). CDR3: CASSLGGGGELFF. The CDR3 DNA sequence: TGTGCCAGCAGTTTAGGGGGAGGCGGGGAGCTGTTTTTT.

The chain links TRBV7-8 to TRBJ2-2, with D possibly being TRBD2 (5 bases). The germline V and J ends were trimmed by 8 bases and 4 bases, with 26 bases remaining between them. The CDR3 runs 18 residues. CDR1 is SGHVS, CDR2 FQNEAQ, per germline. The CDR3 spells CASSPLPAGTLFTGELFF. CDR3 coding DNA: TGTGCCAGCTCCCCCCTTCCCGCGGGCACGTTATTCACCGGGGAGCTGTTTTTT.

This clone was counted a few times. This chain joins TRBV18 and TRBJ1-1; tentative D call: TRBD1 (6 bases). The CDR3 extends over 16 amino acids. V was pared by 2 bases and J by 0 bases, with 13 bases between. Germline CDR1 and CDR2: KGHSH and LQKENI. The CDR3 sequence is CASSPFAGGLNTEAFF. The DNA of the CDR3 is TGTGCCAGCTCACCATTTGCGGGGGGCCTGAACACTGAAGCTTTCTTT.

The chain combines TRBV7-9 with TRBJ2-2; 8 positions agree with TRBD2. V shed 5 bases and J 3 bases; nucleotides not matched to a gene: 11. CDR3 length: 17 amino acids. Germline V gives CDR1 SEHNR, CDR2 FQNEAQ (reference sequence). Here the CDR3 DNA reads TGTGCCAGCAGCCAAGTGGCGGCGGGGGGTTACACCGGGGAGCTGTTTTTT. Its translation is CASSQVAAGGYTGELFF.

The table lists this clone with a count of one. The J gene is TRBJ2-3, the V gene TRBV7-9; 9 bases fit TRBD2. This CDR3 is built from 17 residues. V gave up 5 bases and J gave up 4 bases; unmatched junction bases: 13. Germline CDR1 SEHNR, CDR2 FQNEAQ (reference sequence). CDR3 protein: CASSPHGGGGAADTQYF. The DNA for the CDR3 is TGTGCCAGCAGCCCCCACGGGGGCGGGGGGGCGGCAGATACGCAGTATTTT.

The gene calls are TRBV5-6 and TRBJ1-2, with TRBD1 identical over 9 bases. This CDR3 has 15 residues. Losses at the gene ends were 4 bases for V and 4 bases for J; bases not matched to a gene: 8. CDR1 SGHDT and CDR2 YYEEEE come from the germline V gene. The chain's CDR3 is CASSITGGASYGYTF. Here the CDR3 DNA reads TGTGCCAGCAGCATAACAGGGGGCGCAAGCTATGGCTACACCTTC.

This chain uses TRBV11-2 with TRBJ2-1; 7 bases are a match to TRBD2. This CDR3 region has 15 residues. The ends lost 3 bases at V and 9 bases at J; junction bases unmatched: 11. The germline V gene has CDR1 SGHAT and CDR2 FQNNGV. CDR3 sequence: CASSLRGETGGEQFF. CDR3 DNA: TGTGCCAGCAGCTTGCGAGGAGAGACGGGAGGTGAGCAGTTCTTC.

V and J are TRBV7-9 and TRBJ1-2; no definite D call. The CDR3 is 13 residues long. The ends were cut back, 4 bases at V and 6 bases at J, with 12 bases in the middle. Germline V gene sequence: CDR1 SEHNR, CDR2 FQNEAQ (reference sequence). CDR3 bases: TGTGCCAGCAGCTCGGTAGTCGGGGATGGCTACACCTTC. Its translation: CASSSVVGDGYTF.

This chain connects TRBV7-3 to TRBJ1-1; the match to TRBD1 covers 11 bases. There are 16 residues in the CDR3. The germline gives CDR1 SGHTA, CDR2 FQGTGA. V dropped 5 bases and J dropped 5; count of bases not matched to a gene: 10. CDR3 amino acids: CASSKGGQGARTEAFF. The CDR3 bases are TGTGCCAGCAGCAAAGGTGGACAGGGGGCGCGAACTGAAGCTTTCTTT.

In DNA, the CDR3 is TGTGCCAGCAGCCGACCGACAGGGGGCAGAGCTGAAGCTTTCTTT. Translated: CASSRPTGGRAEAFF. The chain combines TRBV7-8 with TRBJ1-1, with 10 nucleotides matching TRBD1. Trimming at V came to 5 bases and at J to 6 bases, leaving 9 bases not matched to a gene. The CDR3 is made up of 15 amino acids. Germline CDR1 SGHVS, CDR2 FQNEAQ.

The chain is built from TRBV6-6 and TRBJ1-2, with D tentatively TRBD1 (5 bases). The V gene lost 5 bases and the J gene lost 8 bases, with 18 bases spanning the gap. Germline V gene lookup returns CDR1 MNHNY and CDR2 SVGAGI (reference sequence). The CDR3 consists of 14 residues. The CDR3 nucleotides read TGTGCCAGCAGTCTCAGCCGGGCAGGGCAAGGCTACACCTTC. Protein: CASSLSRAGQGYTF.

The rearrangement uses TRBV3-1 (or the pseudogene TRBV3-2) and TRBJ1-4; a possible D gene is TRBD1 (5 bases). Deletions cut 1 base from V and 2 bases from J, with 11 bases between. The CDR3 is 16 amino acids. Germline loops: CDR1 LGHDT, CDR2 YNNKEL (reference sequence). The CDR3 protein is CASSQGQQSTNEKLFF. The CDR3 DNA reads as TGTGCCAGCAGCCAAGGACAGCAATCTACTAATGAAAAACTGTTTTTT.

The chain couples TRBV29-1 to TRBJ1-2; TRBD1 matches at 9 bases. This CDR3 comprises 11 residues. Trimming cost V 3 bases and J 8 bases; bases outside gene matches: 1. CDR1 and CDR2 (germline): SQVTM, ANQGSEA. The CDR3 here is CSVDTGGGYTF. CDR3 coding DNA: TGCAGCGTTGATACAGGGGGCGGCTACACCTTC. Using reference TRBV29-1 and TRBJ1-2 for the parts outside the CDR3, the full variable domain is SAVISQKPSRDICQRGTSLTIQCQVDSQVTMMFWYRQQPGQSLTLIATANQGSEATYESGFVIDKFPISRPNLTFSTLTVSNMSPEDSSIYLCSVDTGGGYTFGSGTRLTVV.

V and J are TRBV30 and TRBJ1-5; D is unclear. The CDR3 is 13 residues long. Trimming shortened V by 2 bases and J by 4 bases, and 9 bases separated the two germline ends. The germline V gene has CDR1 GTSNPN and CDR2 SVGIG (reference sequence). For the CDR3, the DNA is TGTGCCTGGAGTCCGTCCTCGAATCAGCCCCAGCATTTT. The encoded protein is CAWSPSSNQPQHF.

This clone was counted only a few times. The CDR3 here is CASTNGGTGVGYTF. CDR3 coding DNA: TGCGCCAGCACTAATGGAGGGACAGGGGTGGGCTACACCTTC. J is TRBJ1-2 and V is TRBV5-1; 10 nucleotides line up with TRBD1. Germline trimming cut 6 bases from V and 8 bases from J; bases unmatched to any gene: 10. The germline gives CDR1 SGHRS, CDR2 YFSETQ. CDR3 length: 14 residues.